A selection of T cell receptor beta chains follows, all from one sample in a study of blood T cells in healthy people across ages. TCRdb called the 5' RACE reads again in MiXCR, with one record for every CDR3 protein. The profile covers roughly 700,000 distinct CDR3 sequences, with roughly 32% appearing a single time and about 16% taken by the ten largest. Sample: blood. The receptors come from a woman of 80 years or more in good health. CDR3s include the opening cysteine and the closing phenylalanine or tryptophan. The order of the fields is J gene, V gene, CDR3 protein.

TRBJ2-5 TRBV12-3/TRBV12-4 CASSRQGGSETQYF
TRBJ2-2 TRBV9 CASSLNSNTGELFF
TRBJ2-6 TRBV27 CASSLAPRTGGSGANVLTF
TRBJ1-1 TRBV7-9 CASSLGQGYTEAFF
TRBJ1-5 TRBV14 CASSHYPGGDSNQPQHF
TRBJ1-2 TRBV6-5 CASTYQDRGIPEGYTF
TRBJ1-6 TRBV7-8 CASSLGVRSPLHF
TRBJ2-2 TRBV2 CASSENRGANTGELFF
TRBJ2-5 TRBV3-1 CASSQEARSQETQYF
TRBJ2-3 TRBV5-8 CASSPRLAQDTQYF